This T cell receptor (beta chain) was sequenced for a study of T cell responses to AZD1222 COVID-19 vaccine. Data came from immunoSEQ multiplex PCR; TCRdb stores just in-frame clones and leaves some out. The table records around 130,000 clones, less than 95% of them present only once. The CDR3 is 14 amino acids. Germline lookup yields CDR1 LNHDA and CDR2 SQIVND (reference sequence). V gave up 5 bases and J gave up 4 bases; unmatched junction bases: 7. This sequence joins TRBV19 and TRBJ2-7; 8 bases fit TRBD1. The sequence was obtained from an adult in good health. The sample was peripheral blood, taken on day 0 of AZD1222 vaccination. The CDR3 DNA sequence: TGTGCCAGTAGTGCGACAGGGGTTCTGTACGAGCAGTACTTC. It is translated as CASSATGVLYEQYF.